One sample yielded the 12 T cell receptor beta chains listed below, sequenced in a study of CD8 T cells in ankylosing spondylitis. Findings of the study overall: Ankylosing spondylitis blood seemed to carry a telltale TCR beta motif made of several highly homologous variants.

TCRdb reprocessed the 5' RACE reads via MiXCR and lists one record per CDR3 protein. The sample lists 250,000 to 350,000 distinct CDR3 sequences; approximately 8% were seen once. For these TCRs, the target antigens are not known. Sequencing input: blood, either unsorted or a sorted T cell fraction (not recorded which). These receptors all stem from a male donor with ankylosing spondylitis.

This clonotype was recorded a few times. The gene calls are TRBV20-1 and TRBJ2-2; the match to TRBD1 covers 7 bases. V shed 5 bases and J 2 bases; nucleotides not matched to a gene: 8. The CDR3 is made up of 15 amino acids. The germline gives CDR1 DFQATT, CDR2 SNEGSKA (reference sequence). In nucleotides, the CDR3 is TGCAGTGCTGCACGGCAGGGGGTCAACACCGGGGAGCTGTTTTTT. Its protein product is CSAARQGVNTGELFF.

In this sample, this clonotype turned up many times. The J gene is TRBJ2-7, the V gene TRBV29-1, with 7 nucleotides matching TRBD2. The CDR3 extends over 11 amino acids. The germline V gene encodes CDR1 SQVTM and CDR2 ANQGSEA. V was pared by 4 bases and J by 7 bases, with 4 bases of the junction left unmatched. CDR3 in DNA: TGCAGCGTTGGGGAGGGTGCGGAGCAGTACTTC. It specifies CSVGEGAEQYF.

This clonotype was found many times. This sequence joins TRBV28 and TRBJ1-1; the D gene is possibly TRBD1 (5 bases). The length of the CDR3 is 10 residues. Trimming removed 5 bases from V and 11 bases from J, with 9 bases in between. Germline V gene sequence: CDR1 MDHEN, CDR2 SYDVKM. The CDR3 nucleotides are TGTGCCAGCAGTGGTCCAGGGGCTTTCTTT. This codes for CASSGPGAFF.

This clonotype was observed a few times. V gene TRBV5-5 combines with J gene TRBJ1-2; D ambiguous. This CDR3 comprises 14 residues. The V end lost 4 bases, the J end lost 0 bases, and 10 bases lay between the germline ends. Germline V lookup: CDR1 SGHKS, CDR2 YYEKEE (reference sequence). CDR3 sequence reads: CASSSGPANYGYTF. The DNA for the CDR3 is TGTGCCAGCAGCAGCGGGCCGGCTAACTATGGCTACACCTTC.

In its sample, this clonotype was seen a few times. The chain carries TRBV10-3 and TRBJ2-2; D unresolved. The CDR3 consists of 11 residues. Germline CDR1 reads ENHRY; CDR2 reads SYGVKD. The V gene lost 6 bases and the J gene lost 5 bases, with 4 bases spanning the gap. CDR3 nucleotide sequence: TGTGCCATCAGCGATACCGGGGAGCTGTTTTTT. Translated: CAISDTGELFF.

This clonotype was observed at least ten times. The rearrangement links TRBV20-1 to TRBJ2-1; 10 positions match TRBD2. The CDR3 has 17 residues. Germline values: CDR1 DFQATT, CDR2 SNEGSKA (reference sequence). The J segment lost 8 bases and the V segment lost 1 base, leaving 14 bases of the junction unmatched. CDR3 DNA: TGCAGTGCTAGAGTATGGGGGAGGTGGCTAGCGGGAGATGAGCAGTTCTTC. Its protein product is CSARVWGRWLAGDEQFF.

Note on this clonotype: A much more abundant neighbour one base away suggests this may be a read error. The final CDR3 position lacks the conserved phenylalanine or tryptophan, pointing to a likely read error. The chain couples TRBV12-3 or TRBV12-4 to TRBJ2-1, with 7 bases matching TRBD1. Losses at the gene ends were 7 bases for V and 3 bases for J; bases not matched to a gene: 6. The CDR3 length is 14 residues. The CDR3 bases are TGTGCCAGCAACTCGAGGGGGCTCTACAATGAGCAGTTCCTC. This codes for CASNSRGLYNEQFL.

This sequence joins TRBV20-1 and TRBJ2-7; 14 nucleotides agree with TRBD2. Germline CDR1 reads DFQATT; CDR2 reads SNEGSKA (reference sequence). Trimming cost V 3 bases and J 6 bases; bases outside gene matches: 10. CDR3 length equals 16 residues. CDR3 sequence: CSASLSGTSGRGEQYF. In DNA form, the CDR3 reads TGCAGTGCTAGCTTATCCGGGACTAGCGGGAGAGGCGAGCAGTACTTC.

This clonotype was seen ten or more times. The chain uses TRBV5-1 and TRBJ1-1, with D uncertain. This CDR3 has 13 residues. Trimming stripped 4 bases from V and 2 bases from J, with 9 bases between. Germline CDR1 reads SGHRS; CDR2 reads YFSETQ. The CDR3 DNA follows: TGCGCCAGCAGCCTAGCACCAAACACTGAAGCTTTCTTT. Translated: CASSLAPNTEAFF. Combining the CDR3 with reference TRBV5-1 and TRBJ1-1 gives the whole variable domain KAGVTQTPRYLIKTRGQQVTLSCSPISGHRSVSWYQQTPGQGLQFLFEYFSETQRNKGNFPGRFSGRQFSNSRSEMNVSTLELGDSALYLCASSLAPNTEAFFGQGTRLTVV.

There are many counts of this clonotype. The chain employs TRBV5-1 and TRBJ2-1; 7 positions match TRBD1. Germline loops: CDR1 SGHRS, CDR2 YFSETQ. The CDR3 has 14 residues. The V and J ends lost 4 bases and 3 bases, in that order; junction bases with no gene match: 4. The CDR3 DNA reads TGCGCCAGCAGCACTGGACAGGTCTACAATGAGCAGTTCTTC. This encodes CASSTGQVYNEQFF.

In its sample, this clonotype was seen a few times. This rearrangement joins TRBV27 to TRBJ2-3; the match to TRBD2 covers 7 bases. This CDR3 is built from 13 residues. J gave up 3 bases and V 9 bases, and 6 bases lay outside the gene matches. Germline V lookup: CDR1 MNHEY, CDR2 SMNVEV (reference sequence). Written as DNA, the CDR3 is TGTGCCAGTTCTCACGGGGGGACAGATACGCAGTATTTT. Encoded protein: CASSHGGTDTQYF.

This clonotype was observed at least ten times. The chain uses TRBV12-3 or TRBV12-4 and TRBJ2-3; 12 nucleotides agree with TRBD2. The CDR3 contains 17 residues. The V and J ends lost 4 bases and 6 bases, in that order; junction bases with no gene match: 11. The CDR3 loop is CASSSTGLAGRVDTQYF. CDR3 nucleotide sequence: TGTGCCAGCAGTTCCACCGGACTAGCGGGAAGGGTGGATACGCAGTATTTT.